This T cell receptor beta chain was obtained from a study of T-cell memory formation after mild COVID-19. For the study at large: Most TCR clusters belonged to a single donor.

Germline assignment: CDR1 SGHRS and CDR2 YFSETQ. Trimming pared 4 bases from V and 3 bases from J, leaving 15 bases between. This CDR3 is built from 15 residues. One entry per CDR3 protein results from TCRdb running MiXCR on the 5' RACE reads. The table has approximately 350,000 distinct CDR3 sequences, about an eighth seen once. The J gene is TRBJ2-3, the V gene TRBV5-1; a weak D match, TRBD2 (6 bases). The receptor was derived from a man younger than 35 who had mild COVID-19 (a few samples of this study predate the infection). Cell type and time point are not known. The sequenced sample consisted of PBMCs or a T cell subset sorted from them (not recorded which). CDR3 nucleotide sequence: TGCGCCAGCAGCCTCCCCGCGGGGCGAACAGATACGCAGTATTTT. Encoded protein: CASSLPAGRTDTQYF.